What follows are 7 T cell receptor beta chains derived from one specimen sequenced in a study of cytomegalovirus exposure and HLA in healthy donors. The PCR was carried out with 60 Vbeta primers and 13 Jbeta primers. The assay was immunoSEQ multiplex PCR, and TCRdb's table has in-frame clones only and misses some. Of about 140,000 clones listed, around 75% were seen once; the top ten hold 3.1%. Input material: PBMCs. These receptor sequences come from a female donor in good health and CMV-seronegative.

The chain carries TRBV10-3 and TRBJ1-2, with a weak D call TRBD1 (6 bases). V shed 2 bases and J shed 6 bases, with 13 bases lying between them. CDR1 ENHRY and CDR2 SYGVKD come from the germline V gene. CDR3 length equals 14 residues. In nucleotides, the CDR3 is TGTGCCATCAGTGAGCGTAGGCAGGGGAATGGCTACACCTTC. It encodes CAISERRQGNGYTF.

This clone was seen once. CDR3 sequence reads: CASSQPYAGTSGPYEQYF. In DNA, the CDR3 is TGCGCCAGCAGCCAGCCCTACGCCGGGACTAGCGGTCCCTACGAGCAGTACTTC. The chain joins TRBV4-3 to TRBJ2-7; 11 nucleotides match TRBD2. Germline values: CDR1 LGHNA, CDR2 YSLEER. The CDR3 loop spans 18 amino acids. Trimming at V came to 3 bases and at J to 2 bases, leaving 12 bases not matched to a gene.

This clone has a handful of counts. The chain links TRBV5-1 to TRBJ1-6; 9 bases match TRBD1. The J segment lost 9 bases and the V segment lost 4 bases, leaving 8 bases of the junction unmatched. Germline assignment: CDR1 SGHRS and CDR2 YFSETQ. The CDR3 is 15 residues long. CDR3 bases: TGCGCCAGCAGCACCTCGACAGGGGGAGGTTCACCCCTCCACTTT. Its translation is CASSTSTGGGSPLHF.

J is TRBJ1-3 and V is TRBV9; D gene unclear. The CDR3 is made up of 16 amino acids. CDR1 SGDLS and CDR2 YYNGEE come from the germline V gene. The V and J ends lost 0 bases and 2 bases respectively, with 12 bases between them. CDR3 in amino acids: CASSVARDVTGNTIYF. As DNA, the CDR3 is TGTGCCAGCAGCGTAGCCCGAGATGTGACTGGAAACACCATATATTTT.

The rearrangement joins TRBV4-3 to TRBJ2-1; D uncertain. CDR1 is LGHNA, CDR2 YSLEER, per germline. The V end was cut by 3 bases, the J end by 5 bases, with 14 bases between. The CDR3 spans 15 residues. The CDR3 nucleotides are TGCGCCAGCAGCCAGGCTAGAGAGGTCAACAATGAGCAGTTCTTC. This translates into CASSQAREVNNEQFF.

The rearrangement links TRBV6-1 to TRBJ1-1, with 7 bases lining up with TRBD1. Germline V gene data show CDR1 as MNHNS and CDR2 as SASEGT. The V segment lost 8 bases and the J segment 7 bases; nucleotides outside the gene matches: 10. The CDR3 covers 13 residues. The CDR3 sequence: CASDRDSGLEAFF. As DNA, the CDR3 is TGTGCCAGCGACCGGGACAGCGGGCTTGAAGCTTTCTTT.

V usage is TRBV19 and J usage is TRBJ2-7, with 9 bases identical to TRBD1. The CDR3 is 17 amino acids. Germline CDR1 and CDR2: LNHDA and SQIVND (reference sequence). The ends lost 4 bases at V and 2 bases at J; junction bases unmatched: 12. The CDR3, as DNA: TGTGCCAGTAGTAAGGACAGCGGACAGGGGACCACCTACGAGCAGTACTTC. Translated, it gives CASSKDSGQGTTYEQYF. Together with reference TRBV19 and TRBJ2-7, the CDR3 gives the full variable domain: DGGITQSPKYLFRKEGQNVTLSCEQNLNHDAMYWYRQDPGQGLRLIYYSQIVNDFQKGDIAEGYSVSREKKESFPLTVTSAQKNPTAFYLCASSKDSGQGTTYEQYFGPGTRLTVT.